Sequencing of this TCR beta chain was carried out in a study of blood T cell repertoires in COVID-19. Background on the study: Collection of acute and convalescent COVID-19 samples took place in the United States, Italy and Spain. Sources were T cells, B-cell-depleted T cells, or PBMCs; the material itself was cDNA or gDNA.

In the authors' methods: Quantification of nucleated cells was approximated via reference gene primer amplification. Repertoires were generated with immunoSEQ multiplex PCR, while TCRdb's copy carries only in-frame clones and drops some. The DNA was the basis for D and trimming; V, J and clone size are from that table. The sample lists about 400,000 clones; 80% to 90% were seen once. Trimming stripped 2 bases from V and 3 bases from J, with 19 bases between. Germline V gene data show CDR1 as SGHVS and CDR2 as FQNEAQ. The CDR3 has 17 residues. This sequence originates from a woman in her twenties or thirties with active or convalescent COVID-19. The chain recombines TRBV7-8 with TRBJ1-2; perhaps TRBD1 as D (5 bases). The specimen sequenced was peripheral blood. The DNA of the CDR3 is TGTGCCAGCAGCTTATCCAGAGGAGGGGCCGGGGACTATGGCTACACCTTC. Its translation: CASSLSRGGAGDYGYTF.